The present T cell receptor (beta chain) was sequenced within a study of vaccination effects on CD4 cells after COVID-19. ViraFEST expansion of antigen-specific CD4+ T cells with viral peptide pools preceded sequencing. Investigators separated out CD4+ T cells once about eleven days of culture had passed. Testing of the vaccine recipients showed negative nucleocapsid antibodies and no prior SARS-CoV-2 infection. Cultivation was performed at roughly 2.2 million PBMC per well with around 10 IU/ml IL-2 and 9.5 to 10 ug/ml peptides added. Concerning this clone itself: As yet, its antigen is unknown.

Sequencing was performed with immunoSEQ multiplex PCR; in TCRdb, only in-frame clones are kept and a portion is missing. The sample lists roughly 63,000 clones, around three quarters occurring once. This CDR3 spans 18 amino acids. Trimming at V came to 6 bases and at J to 4 bases, leaving 15 bases not matched to a gene. Per the germline V gene, CDR1 is MNHEY and CDR2 is SVGEGT. Sequenced material: CD4+ T cells from PBMCs cultured with HCoV-OC43 spike peptides, taken before COVID-19 vaccination. Subset of the sample: HCoV-OC43 spike overlapping peptide pool stimulation. The source of this sequence is a human donor who received a COVID-19 vaccine. The chain carries TRBV6-2 or TRBV6-3 and TRBJ1-4, with 9 bases fitting TRBD1. The CDR3 nucleotides read TGTGCCAGCAGCCTCGGGACAGGGATTGTTGCGGATAATGAAAAACTGTTTTTT. Protein product: CASSLGTGIVADNEKLFF.